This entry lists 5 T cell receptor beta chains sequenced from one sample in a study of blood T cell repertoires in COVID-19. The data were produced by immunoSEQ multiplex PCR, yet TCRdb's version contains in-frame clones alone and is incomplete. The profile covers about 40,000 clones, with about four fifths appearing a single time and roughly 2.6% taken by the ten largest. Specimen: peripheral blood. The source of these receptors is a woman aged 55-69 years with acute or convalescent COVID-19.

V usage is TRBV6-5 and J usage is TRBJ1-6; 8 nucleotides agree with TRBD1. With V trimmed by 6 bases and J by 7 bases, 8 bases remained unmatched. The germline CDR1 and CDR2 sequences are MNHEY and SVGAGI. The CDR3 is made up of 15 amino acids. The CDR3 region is CASRGEGQGNSPLHF. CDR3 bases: TGTGCCAGCAGGGGCGAAGGACAGGGAAATTCACCCCTCCACTTT.

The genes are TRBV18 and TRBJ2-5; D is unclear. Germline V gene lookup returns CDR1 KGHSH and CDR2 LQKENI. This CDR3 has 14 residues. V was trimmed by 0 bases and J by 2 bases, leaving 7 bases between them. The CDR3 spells CASSPPGQQETQYF. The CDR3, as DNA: TGTGCCAGCTCACCACCGGGCCAACAAGAGACCCAGTACTTC.

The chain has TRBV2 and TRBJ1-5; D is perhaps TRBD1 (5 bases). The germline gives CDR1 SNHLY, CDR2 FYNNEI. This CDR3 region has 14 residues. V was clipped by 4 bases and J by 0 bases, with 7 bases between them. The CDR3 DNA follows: TGTGCCAGCAGTGTACAGGTTAGCAATCAGCCCCAGCATTTT. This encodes CASSVQVSNQPQHF.

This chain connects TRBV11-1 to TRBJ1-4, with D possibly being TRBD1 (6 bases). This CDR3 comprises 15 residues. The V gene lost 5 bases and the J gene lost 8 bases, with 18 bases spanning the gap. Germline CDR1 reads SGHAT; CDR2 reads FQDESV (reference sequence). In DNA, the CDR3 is TGTGCCAGCAGCGCCTTCGGGACAATAGAAGAAAAACTGTTTTTT. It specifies CASSAFGTIEEKLFF.

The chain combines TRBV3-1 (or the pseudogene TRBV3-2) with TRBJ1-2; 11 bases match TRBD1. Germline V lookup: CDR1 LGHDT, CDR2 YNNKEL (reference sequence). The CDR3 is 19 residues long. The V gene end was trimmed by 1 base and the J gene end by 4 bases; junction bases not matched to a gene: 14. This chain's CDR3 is CASSQVEGRTGGASYGYTF. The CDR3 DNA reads TGTGCCAGCAGCCAAGTGGAGGGGAGGACAGGGGGCGCGAGCTATGGCTACACCTTC.